This entry features one T cell receptor (beta chain) sequence. Profiled with immunoSEQ multiplex PCR; TCRdb holds only in-frame clones, not every one. The sample carries some 150,000 clones, about 93% recorded once. Trimming left V 7 bases short and J 2 bases short, with 13 bases between. The length of the CDR3 is 14 residues. Germline V gene sequence: CDR1 SGHTA, CDR2 FQGNSA. These data originate in a study of OX40 agonist ivuxolimab in advanced cancers. About the research overall: Ivuxolimab is an agonistic anti-OX40 (CD134) antibody, and patients were treated with it.

The input for sequencing was CD4+ or CD8+ T cells sorted from blood, taken in a trial of the OX40 agonist ivuxolimab. This chain joins TRBV7-2 and TRBJ2-3; TRBD1 is a possible D gene (6 bases). This clonotype was sampled from an adult with an advanced solid tumor such as melanoma, head and neck, liver or kidney cancer. The CDR3 bases are TGTGCCAGCACCCCGCGGACAGACACAGATACGCAGTATTTT. It yields the protein CASTPRTDTDTQYF. The complete variable domain, with remaining parts taken from reference TRBV7-2 and TRBJ2-3, reads GAGVSQSPSNKVTEKGKDVELRCDPISGHTALYWYRQSLGQGLEFLIYFQGNSAPDKSGLPSDRFSAERTGGSVSTLTIQRTQQEDSAVYLCASTPRTDTDTQYFGPGTRLTVL.